The clone carrying this TCR beta chain was counted a few times. Antigen unknown. The source of the sample is a study of T cell repertoires in cytomegalovirus infection. Study in general: Used in the study were CMV epitopes, some recently identified and HLA-C-restricted, others well-studied and HLA-B-restricted. Study findings and constraints: Carriage of CMV together with the relevant HLA was identifiable through cumulative public TCR beta family frequency.

This CDR3 contains 13 residues. Germline V gene sequence: CDR1 MDHEN, CDR2 SYDVKM. V was cut by 5 bases and J by 1 base, with 9 bases left in between. One entry per CDR3 protein results from TCRdb running MiXCR on the reads. Of approximately 600,000 distinct CDR3 sequences in the sample, roughly 42% are singletons; the top ten hold around 48%. This specimen consisted of cultured PBMCs, obtained from culture after CMV antigen stimulation. The TCR originated in a human donor in good health (CMV status not recorded). Some clones in this sample may be carry-over from other donors' samples. The J gene is TRBJ2-7, the V gene TRBV28; D unresolved. The CDR3 coding sequence is TGTGCCAGCAGTCGACCGGAATCCTACGAGCAGTACTTC. It translates to CASSRPESYEQYF.